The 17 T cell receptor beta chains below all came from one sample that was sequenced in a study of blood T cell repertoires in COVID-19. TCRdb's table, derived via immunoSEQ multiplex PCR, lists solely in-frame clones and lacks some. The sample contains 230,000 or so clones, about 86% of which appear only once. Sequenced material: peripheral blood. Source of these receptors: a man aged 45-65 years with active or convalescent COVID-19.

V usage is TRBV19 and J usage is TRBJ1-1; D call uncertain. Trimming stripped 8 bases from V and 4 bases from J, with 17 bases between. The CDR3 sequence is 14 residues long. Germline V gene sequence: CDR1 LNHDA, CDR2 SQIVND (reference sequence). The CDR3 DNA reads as TGTGCCAGTCAGACCCCGGGAGTAGCCACTGAAGCTTTCTTT. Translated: CASQTPGVATEAFF.

The CDR3 reads CASSKAGGNQPQHF. The CDR3 bases are TGTGCCAGCAGCAAAGCGGGGGGCAATCAGCCCCAGCATTTT. This chain joins TRBV9 and TRBJ1-5; D might be TRBD1 (5 bases). CDR1 and CDR2 (germline): SGDLS, YYNGEE. Trimming removed 4 bases from V and 2 bases from J, with 10 bases in between. CDR3 length: 14 amino acids.

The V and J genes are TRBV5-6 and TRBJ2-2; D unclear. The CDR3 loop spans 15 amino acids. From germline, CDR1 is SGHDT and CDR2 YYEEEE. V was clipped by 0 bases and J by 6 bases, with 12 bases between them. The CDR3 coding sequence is TGTGCCAGCAGCTTGGCGCCAGAAATGGCCGGGGAGCTGTTTTTT. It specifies CASSLAPEMAGELFF.

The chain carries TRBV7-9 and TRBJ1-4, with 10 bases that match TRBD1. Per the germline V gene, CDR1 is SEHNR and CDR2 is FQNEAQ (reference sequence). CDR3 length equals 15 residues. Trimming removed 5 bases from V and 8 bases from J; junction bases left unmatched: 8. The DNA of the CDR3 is TGTGCCAGCAGCGTTTTCGGGACAGGGGACGAAAAACTGTTTTTT. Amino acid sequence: CASSVFGTGDEKLFF.

The CDR3 DNA reads as TGTGCCTGGGAGAGGACAGGGACGAATGAAAAACTGTTTTTT. It encodes CAWERTGTNEKLFF. V is TRBV30 and J is TRBJ1-4; 8 nucleotides agree with TRBD1. CDR3 length: 14 amino acids. V lost 5 bases, J lost 5 bases, and 7 bases stayed unmatched. The germline V gene encodes CDR1 GTSNPN and CDR2 SVGIG (reference sequence). Together with reference TRBV30 and TRBJ1-4, the CDR3 gives the full variable domain: SQTIHQWPATLVQPVGSPLSLECTVEGTSNPNLYWYRQAAGRGLQLLFYSVGIGQISSEVPQNLSASRPQDRQFILSSKKLLLSDSGFYLCAWERTGTNEKLFFGSGTQLSVL.

The CDR3 protein is CASSFAGEQGTEAFF. The CDR3 coding sequence is TGTGCCAGCAGCTTCGCAGGGGAACAGGGGACTGAAGCTTTCTTT. The chain links TRBV7-8 to TRBJ1-1; the match to TRBD1 covers 7 bases. Germline CDR1 is SGHVS and CDR2 is FQNEAQ. The length of the CDR3 is 15 residues. After removal of 3 bases from V and 5 bases from J, the junction contained 9 bases not matched to a gene.

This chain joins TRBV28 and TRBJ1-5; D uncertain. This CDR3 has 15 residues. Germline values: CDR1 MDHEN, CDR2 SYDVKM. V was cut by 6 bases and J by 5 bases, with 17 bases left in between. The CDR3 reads CASSLSGFGDQPQHF. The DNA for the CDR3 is TGTGCCAGCAGCCTCTCAGGTTTCGGCGATCAGCCCCAGCATTTT.

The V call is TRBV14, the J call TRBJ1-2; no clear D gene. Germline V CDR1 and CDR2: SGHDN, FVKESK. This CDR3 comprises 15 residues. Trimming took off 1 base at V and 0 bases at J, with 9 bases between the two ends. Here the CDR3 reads CASSQGGGPNYGYTF. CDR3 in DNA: TGTGCCAGCAGCCAAGGAGGTGGCCCTAACTATGGCTACACCTTC.

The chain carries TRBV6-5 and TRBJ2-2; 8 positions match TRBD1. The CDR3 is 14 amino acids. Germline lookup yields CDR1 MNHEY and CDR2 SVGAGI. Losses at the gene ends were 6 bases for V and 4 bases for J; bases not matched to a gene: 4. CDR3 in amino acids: CASRPTGGTGELFF. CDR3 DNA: TGTGCCAGCAGGCCCACAGGGGGCACCGGGGAGCTGTTTTTT.

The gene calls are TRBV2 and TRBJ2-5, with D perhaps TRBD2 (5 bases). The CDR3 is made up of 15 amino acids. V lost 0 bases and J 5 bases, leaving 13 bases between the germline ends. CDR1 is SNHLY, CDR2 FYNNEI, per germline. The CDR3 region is CASSEARANWETQYF. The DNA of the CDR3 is TGTGCCAGCAGTGAAGCGCGGGCTAATTGGGAGACCCAGTACTTC.

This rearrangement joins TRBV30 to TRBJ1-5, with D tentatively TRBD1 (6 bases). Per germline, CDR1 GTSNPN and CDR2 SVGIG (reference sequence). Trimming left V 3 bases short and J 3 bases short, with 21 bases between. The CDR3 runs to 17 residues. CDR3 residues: CAWRKGGGEGYNQPQHF. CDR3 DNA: TGTGCCTGGAGGAAAGGGGGGGGCGAAGGATACAATCAGCCCCAGCATTTT.

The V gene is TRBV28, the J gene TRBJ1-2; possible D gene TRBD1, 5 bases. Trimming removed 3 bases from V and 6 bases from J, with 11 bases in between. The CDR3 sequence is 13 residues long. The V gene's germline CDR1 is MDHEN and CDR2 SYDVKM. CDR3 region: CASSFWGTNGYTF. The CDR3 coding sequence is TGTGCCAGCAGTTTCTGGGGCACCAATGGCTACACCTTC.

The CDR3 bases are TGCAGCGTTTCCCGAAGCCAGGGGGAAGGTGGCTACACCTTC. Protein: CSVSRSQGEGGYTF. The rearrangement joins TRBV29-1 to TRBJ1-2; 7 bases fit TRBD1. Germline V gene data show CDR1 as SQVTM and CDR2 as ANQGSEA. The length of the CDR3 is 14 residues. V shed 5 bases, J shed 7 bases, and the junction held 13 bases outside the gene matches.

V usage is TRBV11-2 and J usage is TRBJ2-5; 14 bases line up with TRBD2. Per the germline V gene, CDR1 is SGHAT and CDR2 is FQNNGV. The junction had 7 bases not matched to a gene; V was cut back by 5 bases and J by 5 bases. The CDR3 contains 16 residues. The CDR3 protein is CASSTGLAGEGETQYF. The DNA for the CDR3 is TGTGCCAGCAGCACGGGACTAGCGGGGGAGGGTGAGACCCAGTACTTC.

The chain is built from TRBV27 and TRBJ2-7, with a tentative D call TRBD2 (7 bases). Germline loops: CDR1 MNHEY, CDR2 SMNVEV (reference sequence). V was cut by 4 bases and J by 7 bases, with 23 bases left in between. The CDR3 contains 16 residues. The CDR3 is CASSSQEPTGRGEQYF. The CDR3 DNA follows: TGTGCCAGCAGTTCTCAAGAGCCTACAGGGCGGGGGGAGCAGTACTTC.

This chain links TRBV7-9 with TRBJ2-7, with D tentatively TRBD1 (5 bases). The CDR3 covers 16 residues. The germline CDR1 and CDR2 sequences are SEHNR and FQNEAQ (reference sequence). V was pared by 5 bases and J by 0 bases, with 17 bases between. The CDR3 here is CASSGFGHTFSYEQYF. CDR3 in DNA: TGTGCCAGCAGCGGCTTCGGACATACCTTCTCCTACGAGCAGTACTTC.

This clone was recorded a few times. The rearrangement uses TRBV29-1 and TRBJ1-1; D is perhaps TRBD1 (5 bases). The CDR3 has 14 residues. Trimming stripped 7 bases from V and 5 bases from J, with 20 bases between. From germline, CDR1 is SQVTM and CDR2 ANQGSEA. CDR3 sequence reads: CSATVTTEGTEAFF. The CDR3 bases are TGCAGCGCGACAGTGACTACAGAGGGAACTGAAGCTTTCTTT.